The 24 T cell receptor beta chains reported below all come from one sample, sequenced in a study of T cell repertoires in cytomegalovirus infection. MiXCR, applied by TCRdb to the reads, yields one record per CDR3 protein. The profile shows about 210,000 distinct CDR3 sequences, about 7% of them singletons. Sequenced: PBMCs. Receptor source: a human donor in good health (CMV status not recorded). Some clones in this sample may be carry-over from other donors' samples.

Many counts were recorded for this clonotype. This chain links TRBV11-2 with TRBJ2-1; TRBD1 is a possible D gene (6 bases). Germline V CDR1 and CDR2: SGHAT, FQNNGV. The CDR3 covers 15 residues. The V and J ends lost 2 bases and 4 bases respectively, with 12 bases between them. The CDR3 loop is CASSLIATGYNEQFF. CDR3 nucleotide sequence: TGTGCCAGCAGCTTAATTGCGACAGGTTACAATGAGCAGTTCTTC. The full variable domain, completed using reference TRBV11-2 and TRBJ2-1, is EAGVAQSPRYKIIEKRQSVAFWCNPISGHATLYWYQQILGQGPKLLIQFQNNGVVDDSQLPKDRFSAERLKGVDSTLKIQPAKLEDSAVYLCASSLIATGYNEQFFGPGTRLTVL.

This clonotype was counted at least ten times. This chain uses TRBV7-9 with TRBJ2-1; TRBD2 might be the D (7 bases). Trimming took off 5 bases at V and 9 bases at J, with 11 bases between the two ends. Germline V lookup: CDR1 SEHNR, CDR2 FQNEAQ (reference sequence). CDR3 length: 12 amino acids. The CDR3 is CASSARGGEQFF. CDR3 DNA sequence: TGTGCCAGCAGCGCAAGGGGGGGTGAGCAGTTCTTC.

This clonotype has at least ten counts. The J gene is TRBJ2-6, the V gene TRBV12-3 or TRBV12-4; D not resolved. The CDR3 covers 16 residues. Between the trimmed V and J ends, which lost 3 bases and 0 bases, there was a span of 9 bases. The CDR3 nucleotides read TGTGCCAGCAGTTTTTCAGCCAACTCTGGGGCCAACGTCCTGACTTTC. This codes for CASSFSANSGANVLTF.

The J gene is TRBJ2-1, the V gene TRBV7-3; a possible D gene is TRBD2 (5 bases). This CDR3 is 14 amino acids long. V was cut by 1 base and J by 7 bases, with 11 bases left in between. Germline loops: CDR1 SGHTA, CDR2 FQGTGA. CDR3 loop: CASSLNIGRNEQFF. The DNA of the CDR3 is TGTGCCAGCAGCTTAAACATTGGGAGAAATGAGCAGTTCTTC.

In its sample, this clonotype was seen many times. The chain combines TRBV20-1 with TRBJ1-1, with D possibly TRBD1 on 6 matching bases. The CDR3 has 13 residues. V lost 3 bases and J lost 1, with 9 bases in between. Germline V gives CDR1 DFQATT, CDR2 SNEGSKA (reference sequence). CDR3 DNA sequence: TGCAGTGCTAGGACAGGACCGAACACTGAAGCTTTCTTT. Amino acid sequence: CSARTGPNTEAFF.

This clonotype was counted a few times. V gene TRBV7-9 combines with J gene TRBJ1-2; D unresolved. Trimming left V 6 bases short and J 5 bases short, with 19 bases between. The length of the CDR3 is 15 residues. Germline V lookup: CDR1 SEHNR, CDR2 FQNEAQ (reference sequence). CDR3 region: CASSPTRIQQYGYTF. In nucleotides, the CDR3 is TGTGCCAGCAGTCCGACGAGGATACAGCAATATGGCTACACCTTC.

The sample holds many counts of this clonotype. The CDR3 reads CASSYGRAVTIYF. The CDR3 region has the DNA TGTGCCAGCAGTTACGGCAGGGCCGTCACCATATATTTT. This chain joins TRBV6-2 or TRBV6-3 and TRBJ1-3; D might be TRBD1 (5 bases). Germline V gene data show CDR1 as MNHEY and CDR2 as SVGEGT. Trimming shortened V by 2 bases and J by 9 bases, and 11 bases separated the two germline ends. CDR3 length: 13 amino acids.

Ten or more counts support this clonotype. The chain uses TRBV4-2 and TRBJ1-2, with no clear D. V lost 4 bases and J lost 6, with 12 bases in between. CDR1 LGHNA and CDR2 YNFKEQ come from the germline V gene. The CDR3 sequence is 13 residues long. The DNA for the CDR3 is TGTGCCAGCAGCCCCCCGAGGGCTAATGGCTACACCTTC. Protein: CASSPPRANGYTF.

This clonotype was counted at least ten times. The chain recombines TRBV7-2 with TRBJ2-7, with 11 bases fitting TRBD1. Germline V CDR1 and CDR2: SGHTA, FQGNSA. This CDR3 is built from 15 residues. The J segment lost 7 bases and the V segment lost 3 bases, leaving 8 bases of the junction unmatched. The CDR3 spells CASSLAGTGGWEQYF. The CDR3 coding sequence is TGTGCCAGCAGCTTGGCCGGGACAGGGGGTTGGGAGCAGTACTTC.

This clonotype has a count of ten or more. CDR3 in DNA: TGCGCCAGCAGTGAGTTGGGGATGACCTCTGGAAACACCATATATTTT. Translated: CASSELGMTSGNTIYF. This chain connects TRBV10-2 to TRBJ1-3, with D uncertain. Germline V CDR1 and CDR2: WSHSY, SAAADI. The CDR3 covers 16 residues. V was cut by 1 base and J by 0 bases, with 10 bases left in between.

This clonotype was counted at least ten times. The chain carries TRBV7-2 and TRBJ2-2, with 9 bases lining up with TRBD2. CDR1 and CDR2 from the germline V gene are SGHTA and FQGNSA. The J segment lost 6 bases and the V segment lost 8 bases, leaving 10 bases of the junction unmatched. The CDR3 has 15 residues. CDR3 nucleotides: TGTGCCAGCTCTGCGGGGGGGGGGGGCTCCGGGGAGCTGTTTTTT. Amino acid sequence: CASSAGGGGSGELFF.

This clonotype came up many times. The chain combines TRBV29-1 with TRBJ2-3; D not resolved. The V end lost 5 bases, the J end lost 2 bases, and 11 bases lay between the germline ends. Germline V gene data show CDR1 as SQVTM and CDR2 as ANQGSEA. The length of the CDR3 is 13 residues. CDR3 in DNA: TGCAGCGTTAGGGCGTCCTCCACAGATACGCAGTATTTT. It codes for CSVRASSTDTQYF.

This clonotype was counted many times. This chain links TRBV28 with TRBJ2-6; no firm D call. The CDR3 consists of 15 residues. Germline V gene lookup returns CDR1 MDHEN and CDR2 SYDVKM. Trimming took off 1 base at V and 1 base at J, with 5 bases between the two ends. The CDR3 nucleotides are TGTGCCAGCAGTTTATTGGCTTCTGGGGCCAACGTCCTGACTTTC. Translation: CASSLLASGANVLTF.

The CDR3 protein is CASSPRRDLPYYGYTF. The CDR3 nucleotides are TGTGCCAGCAGCCCGCGGAGGGACCTCCCATACTATGGCTACACCTTC. This chain connects TRBV5-6 to TRBJ1-2; tentatively, D is TRBD1 (5 bases). The germline CDR1 and CDR2 sequences are SGHDT and YYEEEE. This CDR3 is 16 amino acids long. V lost 4 bases and J 3 bases, leaving 19 bases between the germline ends.

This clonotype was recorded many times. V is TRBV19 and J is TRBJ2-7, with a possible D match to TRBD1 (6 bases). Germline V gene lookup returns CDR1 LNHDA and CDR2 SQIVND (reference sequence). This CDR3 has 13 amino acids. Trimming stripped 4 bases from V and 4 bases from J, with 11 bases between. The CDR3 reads CASSKRGTYEQYF. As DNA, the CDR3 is TGTGCCAGTAGTAAGAGGGGGACATACGAGCAGTACTTC.

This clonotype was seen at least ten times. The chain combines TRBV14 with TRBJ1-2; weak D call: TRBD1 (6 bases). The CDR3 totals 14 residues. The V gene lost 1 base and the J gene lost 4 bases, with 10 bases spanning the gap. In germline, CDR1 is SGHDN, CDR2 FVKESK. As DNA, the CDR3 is TGTGCCAGCAGCCAAGCTGGGGGCGGCTATGGCTACACCTTC. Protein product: CASSQAGGGYGYTF.

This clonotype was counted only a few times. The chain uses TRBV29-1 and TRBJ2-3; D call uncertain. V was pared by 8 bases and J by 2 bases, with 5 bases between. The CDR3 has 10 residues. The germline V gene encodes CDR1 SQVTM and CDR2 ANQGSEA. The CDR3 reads CSSNTDTQYF. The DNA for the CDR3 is TGCAGCTCGAACACAGATACGCAGTATTTT.

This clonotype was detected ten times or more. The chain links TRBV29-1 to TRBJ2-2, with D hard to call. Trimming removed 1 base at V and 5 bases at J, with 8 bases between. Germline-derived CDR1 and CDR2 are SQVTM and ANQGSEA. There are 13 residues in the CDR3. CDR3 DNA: TGCAGCGTTGAAGGGTTCGGGACCGGGGAGCTGTTTTTT. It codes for CSVEGFGTGELFF.

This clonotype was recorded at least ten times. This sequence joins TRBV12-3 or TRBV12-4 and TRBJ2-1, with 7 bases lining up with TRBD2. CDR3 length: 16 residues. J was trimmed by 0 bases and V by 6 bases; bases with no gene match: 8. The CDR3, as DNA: TGTGCCAGCAGCACGTGGGGAGGGAGCTCCTACAATGAGCAGTTCTTC. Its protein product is CASSTWGGSSYNEQFF.

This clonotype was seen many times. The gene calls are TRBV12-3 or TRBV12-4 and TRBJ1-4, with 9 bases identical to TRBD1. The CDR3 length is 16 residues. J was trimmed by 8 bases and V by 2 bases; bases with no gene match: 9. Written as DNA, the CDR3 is TGTGCCAGCAGTTTAAGACGGTACAGGGGGCACGAAAAACTGTTTTTT. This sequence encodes CASSLRRYRGHEKLFF.

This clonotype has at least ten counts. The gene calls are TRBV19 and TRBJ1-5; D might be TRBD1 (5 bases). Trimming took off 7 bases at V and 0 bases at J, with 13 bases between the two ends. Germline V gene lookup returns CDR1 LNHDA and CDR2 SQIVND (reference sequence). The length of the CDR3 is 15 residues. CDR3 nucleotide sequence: TGTGCCAGTAAGGCGGGGACCTATAGCAATCAGCCCCAGCATTTT. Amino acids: CASKAGTYSNQPQHF.

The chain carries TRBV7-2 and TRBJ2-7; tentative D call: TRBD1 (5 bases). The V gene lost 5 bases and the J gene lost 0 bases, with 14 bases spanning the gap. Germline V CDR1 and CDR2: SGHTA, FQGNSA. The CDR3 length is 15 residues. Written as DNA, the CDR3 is TGTGCCAGCAGCGCCAGCAGACAGCTCTCCTACGAGCAGTACTTC. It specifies CASSASRQLSYEQYF.

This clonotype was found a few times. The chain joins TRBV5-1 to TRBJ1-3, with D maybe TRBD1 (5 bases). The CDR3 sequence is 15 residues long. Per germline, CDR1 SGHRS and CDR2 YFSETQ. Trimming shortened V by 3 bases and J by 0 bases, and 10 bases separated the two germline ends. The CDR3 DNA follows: TGCGCCAGCAGCTCCGGGACGGCCTCTGGAAACACCATATATTTT. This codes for CASSSGTASGNTIYF.

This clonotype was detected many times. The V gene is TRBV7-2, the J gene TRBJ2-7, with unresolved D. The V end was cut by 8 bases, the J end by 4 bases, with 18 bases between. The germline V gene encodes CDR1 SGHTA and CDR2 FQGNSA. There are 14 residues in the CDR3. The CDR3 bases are TGTGCCAGCCTCGCCGACGCGTCTAGGTACGAGCAGTACTTC. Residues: CASLADASRYEQYF.